Shown below are 5 T cell receptor beta chains from a single sample sequenced in a study of blood T cell repertoires in COVID-19. The repertoire was sequenced with immunoSEQ multiplex PCR; TCRdb's copy has only in-frame clones and lacks some. The top ten hold 16% of the sample, which has around 130,000 clones, about 80% seen once. The sample taken for sequencing was peripheral blood. The receptors stem from a man between 50 and 59 years old with acute or convalescent COVID-19.

The chain couples TRBV24-1 to TRBJ2-2; D is unclear. V shed 4 bases and J shed 1 base, with 9 bases lying between them. The germline CDR1 and CDR2 sequences are KGHDR and SFDVKD. The CDR3 covers 15 residues. This chain's CDR3 is CATSESTVNTGELFF. CDR3 bases: TGTGCCACCAGTGAGTCAACGGTGAACACCGGGGAGCTGTTTTTT.

A few counts support this clone. This rearrangement joins TRBV24-1 to TRBJ2-1; D perhaps matches TRBD1 (6 bases). V lost 3 bases, J lost 6 bases, and 17 bases lay in between. The CDR3 has 16 amino acids. CDR1 is KGHDR and CDR2 is SFDVKD in the germline V gene. This CDR3 is CATSDGQPQLSNEQFF. Here the CDR3 DNA reads TGTGCCACCAGTGATGGACAGCCCCAGTTGAGCAATGAGCAGTTCTTC.

This clone has just a few counts. In DNA, the CDR3 is TGTGCCAGCAGAAGCGAGCAGAGCTCCTACAATGAGCAGTTCTTC. Translated: CASRSEQSSYNEQFF. The V gene is TRBV9, the J gene TRBJ2-1; D not resolved. CDR1 and CDR2 from the germline V gene are SGDLS and YYNGEE. Trimming removed 5 bases at V and 0 bases at J, with 12 bases between. This CDR3 is 15 amino acids long.

This clone was seen a handful of times. Other DNA sequences in this specimen translate into the identical CDR3. The V gene is TRBV5-1, the J gene TRBJ2-2; D unclear. The length of the CDR3 is 14 residues. Germline lookup yields CDR1 SGHRS and CDR2 YFSETQ. V was shortened by 2 bases and J by 0 bases, with 5 bases between the two germline ends. The CDR3, as DNA: TGCGCCAGCAGCTTCGACTCGAACACCGGGGAGCTGTTTTTT. Its translation is CASSFDSNTGELFF.

The V gene is TRBV18, the J gene TRBJ2-5; the D gene is possibly TRBD1 (6 bases). CDR1 and CDR2 (germline): KGHSH, LQKENI. The CDR3 has 16 amino acids. The V gene lost 3 bases and the J gene lost 2 bases, with 16 bases spanning the gap. The CDR3: CASSPGGRAVQETQYF. CDR3 nucleotides: TGTGCCAGCTCACCTGGGGGCAGGGCCGTACAAGAGACCCAGTACTTC. The variable domain in full, with the rest retrieved from reference TRBV18 and TRBJ2-5, is NAGVMQNPRHLVRRRGQEARLRCSPMKGHSHVYWYRQLPEEGLKFMVYLQKENIIDESGMPKERFSAEFPKEGPSILRIQQVVRGDSAAYFCASSPGGRAVQETQYFGPGTRLLVL.